Below, one T cell receptor beta chain is given with its context. The time point: peripheral blood 6 weeks after treatment start. The CDR3 totals 14 residues. The V and J ends lost 6 bases and 6 bases, in that order; junction bases with no gene match: 6. The germline CDR1 and CDR2 sequences are MNHEY and SVGAGI. These data originate in a study of PD-L1 blockade in urothelial cancer. Sequencing was performed with immunoSEQ multiplex PCR; in TCRdb, only in-frame clones are kept and a portion is missing. Seen here are around 24,000 clones, about four fifths observed once, and the top ten hold roughly 1.6%.

Material: PBMCs, obtained around atezolizumab (anti-PD-L1) treatment. V and J are TRBV6-5 and TRBJ2-2, with 8 bases identical to TRBD2. The clonotype comes from a man between 65 and 85 years old with urothelial cancer. The CDR3 reads CASRAGVISGELFF. CDR3 sequence (DNA): TGTGCCAGCAGAGCGGGAGTGATATCCGGGGAGCTGTTTTTT.